These 28 T cell receptor beta chains were all obtained from the same sample, sequenced in a study of glioma-infiltrating T cells after dendritic cell vaccination. Sequenced by immunoSEQ multiplex PCR; TCRdb stores in-frame clones only, minus some. The sample consists of 75,000 to 85,000 clones, around 87% of them appearing once. Time point denoted: after dendritic cell vaccination, including at tumor progression/relapse. Sequencing was performed on blood, taken after dendritic cell vaccination. The receptors come from a human donor with glioblastoma.

The chain recombines TRBV6-1 with TRBJ1-2; D is undetermined. Trimming left V 1 base short and J 6 bases short, with 12 bases between. CDR3 length: 14 amino acids. Germline CDR1 is MNHNS and CDR2 is SASEGT. This CDR3 is CASSEGAASDGYTF. The CDR3 DNA reads as TGTGCCAGCAGTGAAGGGGCAGCCTCCGATGGCTACACCTTC.

This chain links TRBV5-6 with TRBJ1-3; no clear D. The CDR3 has 16 amino acids. V lost 4 bases and J lost 0, with 14 bases in between. The V gene's germline CDR1 is SGHDT and CDR2 YYEEEE. The CDR3 sequence: CASSTPPGGSGNTIYF. The CDR3 DNA reads TGTGCCAGCAGCACCCCGCCAGGTGGCTCTGGAAACACCATATATTTT.

The chain carries TRBV4-3 and TRBJ2-3; 13 positions agree with TRBD2. CDR1 LGHNA and CDR2 YSLEER come from the germline V gene. The CDR3 extends over 20 amino acids. V trimming: 1 base; J trimming: 0 bases; junction bases outside the gene matches: 10. The CDR3 DNA follows: TGCGCCAGCAGCCAAGTTATCTACGGGACTAGCGGGGACAGCACAGATACGCAGTATTTT. Its protein is CASSQVIYGTSGDSTDTQYF.

In the case of this clone: A read error may account for a junction end that differs from germline. The V and J genes are TRBV7-7 and TRBJ2-1; TRBD1 aligns across 8 bases. This CDR3 is built from 15 residues. CDR1 and CDR2 (germline): SSHAT, FNYEAQ (reference sequence). CDR3 residues: CASSPGQGTYNEQFF. In nucleotides, the CDR3 is TGTGCTAGCAGCCCTGGACAGGGTACCTACAATGAGCAGTTCTTC.

The genes are TRBV6-5 and TRBJ2-2, with a tentative D call TRBD2 (5 bases). V was cut by 0 bases and J by 1 base, with 6 bases left in between. The germline CDR1 and CDR2 sequences are MNHEY and SVGAGI. This CDR3 is built from 15 residues. The CDR3 nucleotides read TGTGCCAGCAGTTACTCTCGGGGGAACACCGGGGAGCTGTTTTTT. This translates into CASSYSRGNTGELFF.

This rearrangement joins TRBV5-4 to TRBJ2-5, with D tentatively TRBD2 (6 bases). CDR1 and CDR2 (germline): SGHNT, YYREEE (reference sequence). This CDR3 is built from 14 residues. Deletions cut 4 bases from V and 1 base from J, with 11 bases between. Here the CDR3 reads CASSQTGVQETQYF. In DNA form, the CDR3 reads TGTGCCAGCAGCCAAACGGGGGTCCAAGAGACCCAGTACTTC. Using reference TRBV5-4 and TRBJ2-5 for the parts outside the CDR3, the full variable domain is ETGVTQSPTHLIKTRGQQVTLRCSSQSGHNTVSWYQQALGQGPQFIFQYYREEENGRGNFPPRFSGLQFPNYSSELNVNALELDDSALYLCASSQTGVQETQYFGPGTRLLVL.

J is TRBJ1-2 and V is TRBV7-9, with D unresolved. V lost 5 bases to trimming and J lost 8 bases, with 21 bases between them. From germline, CDR1 is SEHNR and CDR2 FQNEAQ (reference sequence). CDR3 size: 15 residues. CDR3 loop: CASSPPPTSVQGYTF. The CDR3 DNA follows: TGTGCCAGCAGCCCCCCTCCGACATCTGTTCAAGGCTACACCTTC.

The table lists this clone with a count of one. This chain links TRBV5-1 with TRBJ2-2, with D unclear. Germline CDR1 SGHRS, CDR2 YFSETQ. Trimming shortened V by 0 bases and J by 0 bases, and 6 bases separated the two germline ends. The CDR3 has 15 amino acids. In DNA form, the CDR3 reads TGCGCCAGCAGCTTGGCTCAGGCGAACACCGGGGAGCTGTTTTTT. This translates into CASSLAQANTGELFF. Looking up the rest from reference TRBV5-1 and TRBJ2-2 gives the full variable domain: KAGVTQTPRYLIKTRGQQVTLSCSPISGHRSVSWYQQTPGQGLQFLFEYFSETQRNKGNFPGRFSGRQFSNSRSEMNVSTLELGDSALYLCASSLAQANTGELFFGEGSRLTVL.

The chain has TRBV11-2 and TRBJ2-7; D is uncertain. CDR3 length: 12 residues. The V gene's germline CDR1 is SGHAT and CDR2 FQNNGV. Trimming shortened V by 5 bases and J by 4 bases, and 9 bases separated the two germline ends. The CDR3: CASSRLGYEQYF. The CDR3 region has the DNA TGTGCCAGCAGCCGACTTGGTTACGAGCAGTACTTC. The whole variable domain, filled in from reference TRBV11-2 and TRBJ2-7, reads EAGVAQSPRYKIIEKRQSVAFWCNPISGHATLYWYQQILGQGPKLLIQFQNNGVVDDSQLPKDRFSAERLKGVDSTLKIQPAKLEDSAVYLCASSRLGYEQYFGPGTRLTVT.

The chain couples TRBV5-1 to TRBJ2-1; 11 bases match TRBD2. J was trimmed by 8 bases and V by 7 bases; bases with no gene match: 11. CDR3 length: 15 residues. Germline V gene data show CDR1 as SGHRS and CDR2 as YFSETQ. CDR3 residues: CASSGTSGSGDEQFF. The CDR3 nucleotides are TGCGCCAGCTCCGGGACTAGCGGTTCCGGGGATGAGCAGTTCTTC.

In its sample, this clone was seen once. The V and J genes are TRBV9 and TRBJ2-1; TRBD2 matches at 9 bases. V shed 0 bases and J 3 bases; nucleotides not matched to a gene: 4. The CDR3 is 16 residues long. Germline CDR1 and CDR2: SGDLS and YYNGEE. This chain's CDR3 is CASSVASGGNYNEQFF. CDR3 DNA: TGTGCCAGCAGCGTAGCGAGCGGGGGGAACTACAATGAGCAGTTCTTC.

J is TRBJ2-5 and V is TRBV28; TRBD1 aligns across 7 bases. V was clipped by 7 bases and J by 3 bases; unmatched bases: 11. The CDR3 runs 15 residues. The germline V gene has CDR1 MDHEN and CDR2 SYDVKM. CDR3 bases: TGTGCCAGCAATGCCAGCCCCGGGACAGAAGAGACCCAGTACTTC. The encoded protein is CASNASPGTEETQYF.

J is TRBJ2-1 and V is TRBV7-9; 12 nucleotides align to TRBD1. Germline trimming cut 5 bases from V and 8 bases from J; bases unmatched to any gene: 7. The CDR3 is made up of 15 amino acids. The germline V gene encodes CDR1 SEHNR and CDR2 FQNEAQ (reference sequence). The CDR3 region has the DNA TGTGCCAGCAGCCCACGCGGGACAGGGGGCCATGAGCAGTTCTTC. Amino acids: CASSPRGTGGHEQFF.

This clone was observed once. The chain carries TRBV7-2 and TRBJ1-4, with D unclear. CDR3 length equals 14 residues. V lost 5 bases and J lost 5, with 12 bases in between. The germline gives CDR1 SGHTA, CDR2 FQGNSA. CDR3: CASSREVENEKLFF. The CDR3, as DNA: TGTGCCAGCAGCCGGGAGGTCGAGAATGAAAAACTGTTTTTT.

This chain uses TRBV9 with TRBJ2-5; 8 positions match TRBD2. CDR1 and CDR2 (germline): SGDLS, YYNGEE. The CDR3 spans 16 residues. V lost 6 bases, J lost 7 bases, and 17 bases stayed unmatched. CDR3 sequence reads: CASTPAGLVEGGTQYF. Written as DNA, the CDR3 is TGTGCCAGCACCCCCGCGGGACTAGTGGAGGGGGGGACCCAGTACTTC.

The CDR3 reads CASRAGWDNPSTDTQYF. The CDR3 coding sequence is TGTGCCAGCCGGGCGGGGTGGGATAACCCTAGCACAGATACGCAGTATTTT. The chain uses TRBV4-2 and TRBJ2-3, with D possibly matching TRBD2 (6 bases). The V end lost 8 bases, the J end lost 0 bases, and 21 bases lay between the germline ends. Germline assignment: CDR1 LGHNA and CDR2 YNFKEQ. This CDR3 is built from 17 residues.

The rearrangement joins TRBV7-9 to TRBJ1-3, with TRBD1 matching over 7 bases. The CDR3 runs to 12 residues. CDR1 SEHNR and CDR2 FQNEAQ come from the germline V gene (reference sequence). V lost 5 bases to trimming and J lost 8 bases; unmatched junction nucleotides: 3. Here the CDR3 reads CASSRQGHTIYF. The CDR3 bases are TGTGCCAGCAGCCGACAGGGTCACACCATATATTTT.

V gene TRBV15 combines with J gene TRBJ2-1, with 7 bases matching TRBD2. With 5 bases clipped from V and 0 bases from J, the junction kept 7 bases outside the gene matches. Per the germline V gene, CDR1 is LNHNV and CDR2 is YYDKDF (reference sequence). The CDR3 runs 16 residues. This CDR3 is CATSSWEGSSYNEQFF. In nucleotides, the CDR3 is TGTGCCACCAGCTCTTGGGAGGGAAGCTCCTACAATGAGCAGTTCTTC. Together with reference TRBV15 and TRBJ2-1, the CDR3 gives the full variable domain: DAMVIQNPRYQVTQFGKPVTLSCSQTLNHNVMYWYQQKSSQAPKLLFHYYDKDFNNEADTPDNFQSRRPNTSFCFLDIRSPGLGDTAMYLCATSSWEGSSYNEQFFGPGTRLTVL.

The chain uses TRBV7-7 and TRBJ2-7; the match to TRBD2 covers 10 bases. CDR3 size: 17 residues. Trimming removed 1 base from V and 8 bases from J; junction bases left unmatched: 14. Germline V gives CDR1 SSHAT, CDR2 FNYEAQ (reference sequence). CDR3 region: CASSLGWGAGGPHKQYF. Written as DNA, the CDR3 is TGTGCCAGCAGCTTAGGGTGGGGAGCGGGGGGGCCCCACAAGCAGTACTTC.

The chain couples TRBV7-8 to TRBJ1-1; TRBD1 aligns across 7 bases. Germline trimming cut 0 bases from V and 9 bases from J; bases unmatched to any gene: 7. The CDR3 totals 14 residues. Germline V gives CDR1 SGHVS, CDR2 FQNEAQ. This chain's CDR3 is CASSLAGGDLKAFF. CDR3 coding DNA: TGTGCCAGCAGCTTAGCAGGGGGCGACCTGAAAGCTTTCTTT.

The CDR3 spells CASLGLAGNNEQFF. The CDR3 nucleotides read TGTGCCAGCTTAGGACTAGCGGGAAACAATGAGCAGTTCTTC. The V call is TRBV21-1, the J call TRBJ2-1; TRBD2, as called in the table, went unchecked against the DNA. TRBV21-1 is flagged as a pseudogene. This CDR3 region has 14 residues.

This clone was detected once. The J gene is TRBJ1-2, the V gene TRBV6-5; D might be TRBD1 (6 bases). This CDR3 has 13 residues. The germline gives CDR1 MNHEY, CDR2 SVGAGI. V was trimmed by 1 base and J by 4 bases, leaving 7 bases between them. Here the CDR3 reads CASSYLDSYGYTF. In DNA, the CDR3 is TGTGCCAGCAGTTACTTGGACAGCTATGGCTACACCTTC.

This clone was observed a handful of times. The chain uses TRBV7-9 and TRBJ2-7; 7 positions agree with TRBD2. Trimming at V came to 5 bases and at J to 3 bases, leaving 10 bases not matched to a gene. The CDR3 is 15 residues long. CDR1 and CDR2 from the germline V gene are SEHNR and FQNEAQ (reference sequence). CDR3 in DNA: TGTGCCAGCAGCCAATATATAGCGGGTAGCTACGAGCAGTACTTC. It is translated as CASSQYIAGSYEQYF.

The chain recombines TRBV7-9 with TRBJ1-4; 7 positions agree with TRBD1. The ends lost 4 bases at V and 8 bases at J; junction bases unmatched: 7. The CDR3 covers 14 residues. Germline V gene data show CDR1 as SEHNR and CDR2 as FQNEAQ (reference sequence). The CDR3 DNA sequence: TGTGCCAGCAGCTCAGGGACAGTTGGGGAAAAACTGTTTTTT. Translated: CASSSGTVGEKLFF.

The rearrangement joins TRBV15 to TRBJ1-1, with D possibly being TRBD1 (6 bases). Germline CDR1 is LNHNV and CDR2 is YYDKDF (reference sequence). Trimming took off 6 bases at V and 5 bases at J, with 19 bases between the two ends. The CDR3 sequence is 15 residues long. CDR3 sequence (DNA): TGTGCCACCAGTCAGGGGCCCCATAGAACAACTGAAGCTTTCTTT. Protein: CATSQGPHRTTEAFF. Filled out from reference TRBV15 and TRBJ1-1, the complete variable domain reads DAMVIQNPRYQVTQFGKPVTLSCSQTLNHNVMYWYQQKSSQAPKLLFHYYDKDFNNEADTPDNFQSRRPNTSFCFLDIRSPGLGDTAMYLCATSQGPHRTTEAFFGQGTRLTVV.

The chain links TRBV9 to TRBJ2-5, with 8 bases fitting TRBD1. The V gene's germline CDR1 is SGDLS and CDR2 YYNGEE. CDR3 length equals 15 residues. V lost 2 bases to trimming and J lost 5 bases; unmatched junction nucleotides: 8. The CDR3 DNA follows: TGTGCCAGCAGCGTTAACGGACAGGGCTGGGAGACCCAGTACTTC. Its translation: CASSVNGQGWETQYF.

The V and J genes are TRBV6-1 and TRBJ1-2, with 10 nucleotides matching TRBD1. CDR1 is MNHNS and CDR2 is SASEGT in the germline V gene. The CDR3 contains 15 residues. V shed 2 bases, J shed 4 bases, and the junction held 4 bases outside the gene matches. This CDR3 reads CASSERTGGIYGYTF. CDR3 coding DNA: TGTGCCAGCAGTGAAAGGACAGGGGGGATCTATGGCTACACCTTC.

This chain uses TRBV27 with TRBJ2-2; TRBD2 matches at 10 bases. Trimming removed 3 bases from V and 3 bases from J; junction bases left unmatched: 7. Germline assignment: CDR1 MNHEY and CDR2 SMNVEV (reference sequence). The CDR3 is 17 amino acids. In DNA, the CDR3 is TGTGCCAGCAGTTTCTTCGGGACTAGCGTATACACCGGGGAGCTGTTTTTT. Its protein is CASSFFGTSVYTGELFF.